The 25 T cell receptor beta chains below come from one sample, sequenced in a study of Ad26.COV2.S vaccination and SARS-CoV-2 variants. The method was immunoSEQ multiplex PCR; TCRdb's version includes in-frame clones alone and lacks a portion of them. The sample shows about 390,000 clones, roughly nine tenths of them seen only once. Treatment given: roughly 18 received Ad26.COV2.S at low or high dose, single or two shots; about 5 received placebo; per-sample allocation not given. Samples came from day 63 after the first vaccine or placebo injection. Sequences were derived from peripheral blood, sampled in a trial of Ad26.COV2.S vaccine versus placebo. These TCRs come from a person between 18 and 59 years old who received the Ad26.COV2.S COVID-19 vaccine or a placebo.

The chain links TRBV10-3 to TRBJ1-2; TRBD1 is a possible D gene (5 bases). The CDR3 runs to 12 residues. CDR1 and CDR2 (germline): ENHRY, SYGVKD. Trimming removed 2 bases from V and 9 bases from J, with 10 bases in between. The DNA for the CDR3 is TGTGCCATCAGTGAGACAGGCCGGAGCTACACCTTC. Protein: CAISETGRSYTF.

The chain has TRBV27 and TRBJ1-4; no clear D. CDR3 length: 13 residues. Trimming took 4 bases from V and 6 from J, leaving 9 bases between them. Looked up from germline, CDR1 is MNHEY and CDR2 is SMNVEV (reference sequence). The DNA of the CDR3 is TGTGCCAGCAGTTATTGGGAGGATGAAAAACTGTTTTTT. As protein: CASSYWEDEKLFF.

This clone has just one count. The chain has TRBV27 and TRBJ2-7; TRBD2 aligns across 10 bases. In germline, CDR1 is MNHEY, CDR2 SMNVEV (reference sequence). V shed 5 bases and J 4 bases; nucleotides not matched to a gene: 5. The CDR3 is 14 residues long. CDR3 in DNA: TGTGCCAGCAGTCCCCGACTAGCGGGTTACGAGCAGTACTTC. Translation: CASSPRLAGYEQYF.

The V call is TRBV24-1, the J call TRBJ2-7, with 8 bases aligning to TRBD1. The CDR3 loop spans 13 amino acids. After removal of 3 bases from V and 13 bases from J, the junction contained 10 bases not matched to a gene. Germline CDR1 is KGHDR and CDR2 is SFDVKD. CDR3 region: CATSDLRTGRLYF. CDR3 coding DNA: TGTGCCACCAGTGATCTCCGGACAGGGAGGCTTTACTTC.

The chain joins TRBV5-1 to TRBJ2-3; TRBD2 aligns across 16 bases. V shed 4 bases, J shed 5 bases, and the junction held 4 bases outside the gene matches. The CDR3 sequence is 16 residues long. CDR1 and CDR2 from the germline V gene are SGHRS and YFSETQ. The CDR3 DNA is TGCGCCAGCAGCCTGGGACTAGCGGGGGGGCTAGATACGCAGTATTTT. Amino acid sequence: CASSLGLAGGLDTQYF.

In its sample, this clone was seen once. Distinct nucleotide sequences in the sample also encode this CDR3. The rearrangement joins TRBV4-1 to TRBJ2-7; TRBD1 is a possible D gene (6 bases). This CDR3 contains 16 residues. CDR1 is MGHRA, CDR2 YSYEKL, per germline. Trimming took 4 bases from V and 1 from J, leaving 17 bases between them. This CDR3 is CASSPSAQGISYEQYF. In DNA, the CDR3 is TGCGCCAGCAGCCCCTCGGCACAGGGCATATCCTACGAGCAGTACTTC.

This chain links TRBV19 with TRBJ1-5; no definite D call. CDR3 length equals 17 residues. Germline assignment: CDR1 LNHDA and CDR2 SQIVND (reference sequence). Between the trimmed V and J ends, which lost 7 bases and 0 bases, there was a span of 19 bases. DNA for the CDR3: TGTGCCAGTACCGACCCAGCAAGCGAATATAGCAATCAGCCCCAGCATTTT. It is translated as CASTDPASEYSNQPQHF.

The chain joins TRBV6-5 to TRBJ1-3; a possible D gene is TRBD1 (5 bases). Between the trimmed V and J ends, which lost 8 bases and 2 bases, there was a span of 13 bases. The CDR3 extends over 14 amino acids. Germline CDR1 is MNHEY and CDR2 is SVGAGI. The CDR3 protein is CASGGPDTGNTIYF. The CDR3, as DNA: TGTGCCAGCGGGGGTCCGGACACTGGAAACACCATATATTTT.

This chain joins TRBV5-1 and TRBJ2-3; 12 nucleotides line up with TRBD1. V trimming: 2 bases; J trimming: 4 bases; junction bases outside the gene matches: 5. The CDR3 totals 16 residues. The germline gives CDR1 SGHRS, CDR2 YFSETQ. CDR3 bases: TGCGCCAGCAGCTTCACCGGGACAGGGGGCGCAGATACGCAGTATTTT. Translated: CASSFTGTGGADTQYF.

The chain is built from TRBV18 and TRBJ1-2, with D maybe TRBD1 (6 bases). The CDR3 is made up of 14 amino acids. The germline CDR1 and CDR2 sequences are KGHSH and LQKENI. Trimming pared 2 bases from V and 4 bases from J, leaving 11 bases between. Here the CDR3 DNA reads TGTGCCAGCTCACCAGCAGGGGCCGTCTATGGCTACACCTTC. It translates to CASSPAGAVYGYTF.

The chain recombines TRBV2 with TRBJ1-6, with D unclear. The CDR3 spans 13 residues. Germline V lookup: CDR1 SNHLY, CDR2 FYNNEI. Trimming removed 2 bases at V and 6 bases at J, with 5 bases between. The CDR3 coding sequence is TGTGCCAGCAGTGAACAGCTTAATTCACCCCTCCACTTT. Its translation is CASSEQLNSPLHF.

In the case of this clone: Other DNA sequences in the same sample also yield this CDR3. V and J are TRBV10-1 and TRBJ1-2; D remains ambiguous. Trimming pared 0 bases from V and 4 bases from J, leaving 9 bases between. The CDR3 has 14 amino acids. Germline V gene lookup returns CDR1 WNHNN and CDR2 SYGVQD (reference sequence). CDR3 sequence (DNA): TGCGCCAGCAGTGAGTCGGGATCGCCCTATGGCTACACCTTC. This gives the protein CASSESGSPYGYTF.

This clone was observed a single time. The CDR3 loop reads CASTDPNTGELFF. The CDR3 nucleotides read TGTGCCAGCACGGACCCGAACACCGGGGAGCTGTTTTTT. The chain carries TRBV11-3 and TRBJ2-2; D gene unclear. This CDR3 comprises 13 residues. The V and J ends lost 7 bases and 0 bases respectively, with 6 bases between them. CDR1 is SGHNT and CDR2 is YENEEA in the germline V gene.

V and J are TRBV6-5 and TRBJ1-5; 9 bases are shared with TRBD1. Germline assignment: CDR1 MNHEY and CDR2 SVGAGI. V lost 6 bases, J lost 5 bases, and 2 bases stayed unmatched. There are 13 residues in the CDR3. The CDR3 here is CASRGTGYQPQHF. The CDR3 coding sequence is TGTGCCAGCAGAGGGACAGGGTATCAGCCCCAGCATTTT.

This clone was found a few times. V gene TRBV28 combines with J gene TRBJ1-3, with D unclear. The germline V gene has CDR1 MDHEN and CDR2 SYDVKM. The CDR3 has 14 residues. V lost 3 bases to trimming and J lost 9 bases, with 15 bases between them. CDR3 in DNA: TGTGCCAGCAGTTTTCAACACGGGATGTCCACCATATATTTT. It specifies CASSFQHGMSTIYF.

V is TRBV6-4 and J is TRBJ1-1; no reliable D call. The CDR3 sequence is 13 residues long. Germline V gene data show CDR1 as MRHNA and CDR2 as SNTAGT. V lost 6 bases to trimming and J lost 0 bases, with 8 bases between them. This chain's CDR3 is CASRYTLNTEAFF. The CDR3 DNA is TGTGCCAGCAGGTACACTCTGAACACTGAAGCTTTCTTT.

On this clone: Mismatch with germline at one junction end may stem from a read error. The CDR3 DNA sequence: TGTGCCAGCTTGGGGGGAACAGGGTTCGGGATGAAGACTGAAGCTTTCTTT. The encoded protein is CASLGGTGFGMKTEAFF. The chain employs TRBV7-9 and TRBJ1-1; weak D call: TRBD1 (6 bases). The CDR3 has 17 residues. Looked up from germline, CDR1 is SEHNR and CDR2 is FQNEAQ (reference sequence).

As to this clone: This same CDR3 is encoded by further DNA sequences in the sample. The chain combines TRBV12-3 or TRBV12-4 with TRBJ2-3, with no clear D. V was trimmed by 3 bases and J by 5 bases, leaving 3 bases between them. This CDR3 spans 11 amino acids. The CDR3 sequence: CASSFVDTQYF. CDR3 DNA: TGTGCCAGCAGTTTTGTAGATACGCAGTATTTT.

This chain links TRBV6-5 with TRBJ1-5; D gene uncertain. There are 15 residues in the CDR3. Germline-derived CDR1 and CDR2 are MNHEY and SVGAGI. Deletions cut 7 bases from V and 0 bases from J, with 13 bases between. CDR3 DNA: TGTGCCAGCACCGCGGAGTTAAATAGCAATCAGCCCCAGCATTTT. It codes for CASTAELNSNQPQHF.

This clone showed up just once. The gene calls are TRBV30 and TRBJ1-3; no firm D call. Germline values: CDR1 GTSNPN, CDR2 SVGIG (reference sequence). The length of the CDR3 is 11 residues. Trimming stripped 3 bases from V and 9 bases from J, with 9 bases between. The CDR3: CAWRDLGTIYF. For the CDR3, the DNA is TGTGCCTGGAGGGATCTTGGCACCATATATTTT.

V gene TRBV5-6 combines with J gene TRBJ2-3; 8 positions agree with TRBD2. Germline V lookup: CDR1 SGHDT, CDR2 YYEEEE. Losses at the gene ends were 4 bases for V and 0 bases for J; bases not matched to a gene: 10. The CDR3 sequence is 17 residues long. The CDR3 region has the DNA TGTGCCAGCAGCGCAACAAGCGGGAGACCTAGCACAGATACGCAGTATTTT. As protein: CASSATSGRPSTDTQYF. Together with reference TRBV5-6 and TRBJ2-3, the CDR3 gives the full variable domain: DAGVTQSPTHLIKTRGQQVTLRCSPKSGHDTVSWYQQALGQGPQFIFQYYEEEERQRGNFPDRFSGHQFPNYSSELNVNALLLGDSALYLCASSATSGRPSTDTQYFGPGTRLTVL.

The J gene is TRBJ2-7, the V gene TRBV6-1, with D hard to call. V was trimmed by 0 bases and J by 2 bases, leaving 11 bases between them. The CDR3 is made up of 15 amino acids. Germline CDR1 is MNHNS and CDR2 is SASEGT. The chain's CDR3 is CASSEAWELAYEQYF. In DNA form, the CDR3 reads TGTGCCAGCAGTGAAGCTTGGGAACTTGCCTACGAGCAGTACTTC.

This sequence joins TRBV6-5 and TRBJ1-1; tentative D call: TRBD1 (5 bases). The CDR3 is 15 residues long. The germline V and J ends were trimmed by 6 bases and 6 bases, with 20 bases remaining between them. The germline V gene has CDR1 MNHEY and CDR2 SVGAGI. Here the CDR3 reads CASRRSGASDSEAFF. CDR3 nucleotide sequence: TGTGCCAGCAGGCGATCCGGGGCGTCAGACTCTGAAGCTTTCTTT.

The chain combines TRBV10-2 with TRBJ2-5; the match to TRBD1 covers 7 bases. V lost 4 bases to trimming and J lost 5 bases; unmatched junction nucleotides: 4. The germline V gene has CDR1 WSHSY and CDR2 SAAADI. The CDR3 is 13 amino acids. The CDR3 sequence is CASSVGGLETQYF. The DNA for the CDR3 is TGCGCCAGCAGTGTAGGGGGCTTGGAGACCCAGTACTTC.

This clone was detected only once. The chain has TRBV15 and TRBJ1-2, with 8 positions matching TRBD1. Germline V gene lookup returns CDR1 LNHNV and CDR2 YYDKDF (reference sequence). This CDR3 is built from 15 residues. Unmatched junction bases numbered 8, after V lost 0 bases and J lost 8 bases. The CDR3 here is CATSRDGQGGKGYTF. As DNA, the CDR3 is TGTGCCACCAGCAGAGATGGACAGGGAGGAAAAGGCTACACCTTC.